The rows below give T cell receptor beta chains drawn from one sample of a study of graft-versus-host responses after intestinal transplantation. The antigens for these receptors are not known. The method was immunoSEQ multiplex PCR; TCRdb's version includes in-frame clones alone and lacks a portion of them. The sample lists fewer than 110,000 clones; approximately 93% were seen once. The input for sequencing was unstimulated CD8+ T cells sorted from spleen or lymph node cells, taken before intestinal transplant. The receptors shown here come from a human donor who received an intestinal transplant. Both conserved end residues are trimmed from each CDR3. Not every row has a clone size; where given, it reads once, few, many or a size class.

v_call clone_size cdr3_aa
TRBV27 - ASSLMAGGPNEQF
TRBV4-1 - ASSQVQGDEQY
TRBV5-6 - ASSLSNPQGTDTQY
TRBV10-3 - AISWDRGHEQY
TRBV19 - ASSIGYRALGETQY
TRBV2 - ASSEGFWAPDYEQY
TRBV7-8 - ASSLGTGTGVYEQY
TRBV2 - ASTVEATNEKLF
TRBV7-6 - ASSPGFDYEQY
TRBV30 - ASTGGLNGYT
TRBV9 - ASSVDRGTYNEQF
TRBV5-4 - ASSLRRQGPWVVRGTQY
TRBV6-5 - ASRWGTNTEAF
TRBV7-8 - ASSFAVSSYEQY
TRBV6-1 - ASRLAGANNEQF
TRBV19 few ASSSATNTEAF
TRBV14 - ASSQEAGDYGYT
TRBV27 - ASSFIGDRDQPQH
TRBV7-6 - ASSLLGDRGWYEQY
TRBV5-6 - ASSFKGQPYGYT
TRBV11-3 - ASDSGRGDTEAF
TRBV4-1 - ASSDTNSGAQH
TRBV7-9 - ASSPGPSGANVLT
TRBV27 - ASSANEGVENTEAF
TRBV5-6 - ASSWGGTTDEQF
TRBV7-6 - ASSQTKNRDWNTGELF
TRBV7-2 once ASSSAAAGGIYTQY
TRBV11-3 - ATSSRDLGFYEQY
TRBV18 - ASSPARTEGTGELF
TRBV25-1 - ASSEIASGETQY
TRBV10-3 - AISESEDTQY
TRBV21-1 - ASIETVREDTEAF
TRBV6-1 - ASSEWPGASGNTIY
TRBV29-1 - SATTNEKLF
TRBV6-5 - ASRTGTGANTIY